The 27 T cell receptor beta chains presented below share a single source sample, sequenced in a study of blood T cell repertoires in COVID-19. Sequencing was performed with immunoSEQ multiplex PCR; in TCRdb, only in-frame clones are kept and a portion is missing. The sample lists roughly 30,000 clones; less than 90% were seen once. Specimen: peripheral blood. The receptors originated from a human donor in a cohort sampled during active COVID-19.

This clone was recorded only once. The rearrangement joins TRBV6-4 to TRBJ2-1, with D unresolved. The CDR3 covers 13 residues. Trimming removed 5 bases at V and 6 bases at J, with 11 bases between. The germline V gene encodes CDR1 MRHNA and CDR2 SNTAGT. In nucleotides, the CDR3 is TGTGCCAGCAGTTCTGAGCGAGGCAATGAGCAGTTCTTC. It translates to CASSSERGNEQFF.

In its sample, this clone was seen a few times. The CDR3 region is CATSATTGHTGELFF. The DNA for the CDR3 is TGTGCCACCAGTGCCACGACAGGGCATACCGGGGAGCTGTTTTTT. The rearrangement joins TRBV24-1 to TRBJ2-2; 7 bases are a match to TRBD1. The V segment lost 5 bases and the J segment 5 bases; nucleotides outside the gene matches: 7. CDR1 KGHDR and CDR2 SFDVKD come from the germline V gene. The CDR3 runs to 15 residues.

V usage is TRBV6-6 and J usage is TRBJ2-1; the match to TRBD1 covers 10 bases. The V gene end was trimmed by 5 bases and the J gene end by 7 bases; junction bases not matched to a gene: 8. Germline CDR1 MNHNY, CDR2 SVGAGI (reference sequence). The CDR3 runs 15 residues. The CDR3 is CASSTRQGAWNEQFF. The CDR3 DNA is TGTGCCAGCAGTACTCGACAGGGGGCCTGGAATGAGCAGTTCTTC.

CDR3 amino acids: CASSFTGGIYSYTF. In DNA form, the CDR3 reads TGTGCCAGCAGCTTTACCGGGGGAATTTACAGCTACACCTTC. The chain recombines TRBV5-4 with TRBJ1-2; tentative D call: TRBD1 (5 bases). Germline CDR1 reads SGHNT; CDR2 reads YYREEE (reference sequence). The CDR3 runs 14 residues. V shed 2 bases and J shed 9 bases, with 17 bases lying between them.

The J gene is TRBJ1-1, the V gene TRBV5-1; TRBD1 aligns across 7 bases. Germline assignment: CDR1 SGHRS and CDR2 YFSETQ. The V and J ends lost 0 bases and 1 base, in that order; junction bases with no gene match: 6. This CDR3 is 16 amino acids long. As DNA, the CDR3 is TGCGCCAGCAGCTTGGCGACAGGGTGGGGGAACACTGAAGCTTTCTTT. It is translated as CASSLATGWGNTEAFF.

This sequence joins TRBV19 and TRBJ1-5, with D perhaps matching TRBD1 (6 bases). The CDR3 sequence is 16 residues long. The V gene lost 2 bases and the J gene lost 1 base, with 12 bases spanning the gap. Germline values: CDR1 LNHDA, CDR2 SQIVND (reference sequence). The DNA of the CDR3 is TGTGCCAGTAGTATAATAGTAGGGGGAAGCAATCAGCCCCAGCATTTT. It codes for CASSIIVGGSNQPQHF. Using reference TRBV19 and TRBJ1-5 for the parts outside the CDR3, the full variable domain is DGGITQSPKYLFRKEGQNVTLSCEQNLNHDAMYWYRQDPGQGLRLIYYSQIVNDFQKGDIAEGYSVSREKKESFPLTVTSAQKNPTAFYLCASSIIVGGSNQPQHFGDGTRLSIL.

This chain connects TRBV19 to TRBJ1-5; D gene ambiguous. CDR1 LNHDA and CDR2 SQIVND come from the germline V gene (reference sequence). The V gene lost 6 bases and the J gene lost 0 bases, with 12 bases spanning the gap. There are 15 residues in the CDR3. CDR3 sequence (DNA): TGTGCCAGTAGATCCCCAGGCCCTAGCAATCAGCCCCAGCATTTT. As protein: CASRSPGPSNQPQHF. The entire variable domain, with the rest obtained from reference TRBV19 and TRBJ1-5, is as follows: DGGITQSPKYLFRKEGQNVTLSCEQNLNHDAMYWYRQDPGQGLRLIYYSQIVNDFQKGDIAEGYSVSREKKESFPLTVTSAQKNPTAFYLCASRSPGPSNQPQHFGDGTRLSIL.

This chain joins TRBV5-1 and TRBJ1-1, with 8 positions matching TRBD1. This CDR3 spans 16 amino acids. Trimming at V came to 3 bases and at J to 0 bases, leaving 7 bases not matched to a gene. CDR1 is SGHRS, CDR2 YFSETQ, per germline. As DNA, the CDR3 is TGCGCCAGCAGCTCCCTCGACAGGGGCGTGAACACTGAAGCTTTCTTT. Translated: CASSSLDRGVNTEAFF.

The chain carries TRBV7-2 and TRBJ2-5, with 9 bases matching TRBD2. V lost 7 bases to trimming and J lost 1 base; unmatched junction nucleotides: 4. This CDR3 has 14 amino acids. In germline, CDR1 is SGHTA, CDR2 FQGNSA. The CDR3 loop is CASNLRGGQETQYF. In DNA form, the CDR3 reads TGTGCCAGCAACCTGCGGGGGGGCCAAGAGACCCAGTACTTC.

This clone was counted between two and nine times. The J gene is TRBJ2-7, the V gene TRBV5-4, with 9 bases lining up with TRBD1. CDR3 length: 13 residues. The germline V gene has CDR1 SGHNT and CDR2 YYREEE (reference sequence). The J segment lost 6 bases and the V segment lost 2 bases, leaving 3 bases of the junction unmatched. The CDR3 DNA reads TGTGCCAGCAGCTTCGACAGGGGGGCCGAGCAGTACTTC. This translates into CASSFDRGAEQYF.

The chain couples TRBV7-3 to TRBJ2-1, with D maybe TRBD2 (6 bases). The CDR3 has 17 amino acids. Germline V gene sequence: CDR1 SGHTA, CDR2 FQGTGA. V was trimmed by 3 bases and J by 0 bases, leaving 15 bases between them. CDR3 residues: CASSLGRGPLSYNEQFF. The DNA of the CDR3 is TGTGCCAGCAGCTTGGGGCGGGGACCTCTCTCCTACAATGAGCAGTTCTTC.

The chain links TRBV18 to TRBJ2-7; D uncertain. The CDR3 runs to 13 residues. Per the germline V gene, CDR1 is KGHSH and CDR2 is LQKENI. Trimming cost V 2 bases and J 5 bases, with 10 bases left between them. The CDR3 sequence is CASSPSPVDEQYF. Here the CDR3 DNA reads TGTGCCAGCTCACCATCCCCGGTGGACGAGCAGTACTTC.

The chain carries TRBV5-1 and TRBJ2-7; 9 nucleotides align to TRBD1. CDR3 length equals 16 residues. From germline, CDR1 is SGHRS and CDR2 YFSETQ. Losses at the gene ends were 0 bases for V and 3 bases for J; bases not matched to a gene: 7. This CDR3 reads CASSLGPRDRDYEQYF. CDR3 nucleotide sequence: TGCGCCAGCAGCTTGGGGCCACGGGACAGGGACTACGAGCAGTACTTC.

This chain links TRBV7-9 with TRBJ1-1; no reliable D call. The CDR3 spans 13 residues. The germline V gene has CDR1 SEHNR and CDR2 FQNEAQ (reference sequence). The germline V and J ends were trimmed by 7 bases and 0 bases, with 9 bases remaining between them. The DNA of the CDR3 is TGTGCCAGCACTAAAGGAGTGAACACTGAAGCTTTCTTT. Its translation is CASTKGVNTEAFF.

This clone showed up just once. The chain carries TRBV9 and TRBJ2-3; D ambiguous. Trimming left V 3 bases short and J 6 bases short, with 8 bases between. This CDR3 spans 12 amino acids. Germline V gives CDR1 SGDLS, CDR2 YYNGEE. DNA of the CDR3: TGTGCCAGCAGCGCGACGAGGGATACGCAGTATTTT. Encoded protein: CASSATRDTQYF. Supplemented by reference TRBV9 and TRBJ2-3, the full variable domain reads DSGVTQTPKHLITATGQRVTLRCSPRSGDLSVYWYQQSLDQGLQFLIQYYNGEERAKGNILERFSAQQFPDLHSELNLSSLELGDSALYFCASSATRDTQYFGPGTRLTVL.

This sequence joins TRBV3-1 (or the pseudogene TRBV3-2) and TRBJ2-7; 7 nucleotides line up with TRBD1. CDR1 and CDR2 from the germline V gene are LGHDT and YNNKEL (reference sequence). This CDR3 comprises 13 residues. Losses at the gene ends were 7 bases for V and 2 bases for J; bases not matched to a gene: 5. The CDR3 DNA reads TGTGCCAGCACCCGGGACAGACCCTACGAGCAGTACTTC. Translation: CASTRDRPYEQYF.

The CDR3 protein is CASSIGQGGYEQYF. The CDR3 region has the DNA TGTGCCAGTAGTATAGGGCAGGGGGGCTACGAGCAGTACTTC. The chain has TRBV19 and TRBJ2-7; maybe TRBD1 (7 bases). The CDR3 sequence is 14 residues long. In germline, CDR1 is LNHDA, CDR2 SQIVND (reference sequence). The ends were cut back, 1 base at V and 3 bases at J, with 10 bases in the middle.

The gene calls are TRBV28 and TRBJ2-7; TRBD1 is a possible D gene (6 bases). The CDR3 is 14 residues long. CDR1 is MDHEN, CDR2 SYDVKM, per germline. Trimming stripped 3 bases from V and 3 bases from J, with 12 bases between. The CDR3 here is CASSFSQGHYEQYF. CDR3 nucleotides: TGTGCCAGCAGTTTCTCACAGGGACACTACGAGCAGTACTTC.

CDR3 coding DNA: TGTGCCAGCAGCGTAGTTGGCGGCGGAGACACCATATATTTT. Translation: CASSVVGGGDTIYF. The chain links TRBV9 to TRBJ1-3; D is uncertain. The length of the CDR3 is 14 residues. V gave up 0 bases and J gave up 8 bases, with 12 bases separating them. The germline V gene encodes CDR1 SGDLS and CDR2 YYNGEE.

CDR3 coding DNA: TGCGCCAGCAGTCAATCGAAGGGACACCGGTATAGCAATCAGCCCCAGCATTTT. This sequence encodes CASSQSKGHRYSNQPQHF. V and J are TRBV23-1 and TRBJ1-5; D perhaps matches TRBD1 (6 bases). TRBV23-1 is placed among ORFs of uncertain function. Deletions cut 0 bases from V and 0 bases from J, with 15 bases between. The length of the CDR3 is 18 residues.

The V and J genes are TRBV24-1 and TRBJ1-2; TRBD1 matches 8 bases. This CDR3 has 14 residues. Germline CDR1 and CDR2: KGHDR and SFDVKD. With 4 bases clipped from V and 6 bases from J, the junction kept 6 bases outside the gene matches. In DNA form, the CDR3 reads TGTGCCACCAGTGAGTCCGGGACAGGTCATGGCTACACCTTC. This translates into CATSESGTGHGYTF.

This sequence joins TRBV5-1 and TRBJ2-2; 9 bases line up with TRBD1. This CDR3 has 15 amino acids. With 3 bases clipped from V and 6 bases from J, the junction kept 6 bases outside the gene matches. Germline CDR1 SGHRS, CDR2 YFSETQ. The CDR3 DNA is TGCGCCAGCAGCTCGGGACAGGGAATATCCGGGGAGCTGTTTTTT. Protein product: CASSSGQGISGELFF.

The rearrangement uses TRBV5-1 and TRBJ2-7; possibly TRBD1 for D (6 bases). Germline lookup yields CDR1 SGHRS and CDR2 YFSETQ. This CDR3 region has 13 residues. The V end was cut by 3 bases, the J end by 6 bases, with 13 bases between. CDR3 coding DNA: TGCGCCAGCAGCTGGGACAATTTGGGCGAGCAGTACTTC. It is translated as CASSWDNLGEQYF.

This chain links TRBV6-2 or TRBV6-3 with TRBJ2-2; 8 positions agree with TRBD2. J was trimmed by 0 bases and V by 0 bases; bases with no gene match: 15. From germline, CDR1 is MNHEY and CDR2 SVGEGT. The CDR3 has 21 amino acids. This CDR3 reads CASSYSFDGTSWSANTGELFF. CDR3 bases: TGTGCCAGCAGTTACTCATTCGACGGGACTAGTTGGTCGGCGAACACCGGGGAGCTGTTTTTT.

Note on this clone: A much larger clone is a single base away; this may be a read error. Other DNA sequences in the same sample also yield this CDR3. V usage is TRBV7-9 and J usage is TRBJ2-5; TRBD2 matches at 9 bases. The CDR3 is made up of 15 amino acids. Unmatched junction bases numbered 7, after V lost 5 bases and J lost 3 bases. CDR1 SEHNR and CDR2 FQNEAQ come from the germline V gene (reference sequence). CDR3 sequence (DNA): TGTGCCAGCAGCGTGACTAGCGGAGGCAAAGAGACCCAGTACTTC. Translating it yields CASSVTSGGKETQYF.

The CDR3 protein is CASGLVGKGVSLNQPQHF. CDR3 coding DNA: TGTGCTAGTGGTTTGGTAGGAAAAGGGGTTAGTCTCAATCAGCCCCAGCATTTT. The chain combines TRBV12-5 with TRBJ1-5; TRBD1 is a possible D gene (5 bases). Germline loops: CDR1 LGHNT, CDR2 FRNRAP. This CDR3 spans 18 amino acids. V gave up 0 bases and J gave up 3 bases, with 18 bases separating them.

The chain's CDR3 is CASSPYPGLAGTDTQYF. The CDR3 nucleotides read TGCGCCAGCAGCCCTTACCCTGGACTAGCGGGCACAGATACGCAGTATTTT. The chain employs TRBV4-1 and TRBJ2-3; 10 bases align to TRBD2. V dropped 4 bases and J dropped 1; count of bases not matched to a gene: 8. The CDR3 runs to 17 residues. Per germline, CDR1 MGHRA and CDR2 YSYEKL.